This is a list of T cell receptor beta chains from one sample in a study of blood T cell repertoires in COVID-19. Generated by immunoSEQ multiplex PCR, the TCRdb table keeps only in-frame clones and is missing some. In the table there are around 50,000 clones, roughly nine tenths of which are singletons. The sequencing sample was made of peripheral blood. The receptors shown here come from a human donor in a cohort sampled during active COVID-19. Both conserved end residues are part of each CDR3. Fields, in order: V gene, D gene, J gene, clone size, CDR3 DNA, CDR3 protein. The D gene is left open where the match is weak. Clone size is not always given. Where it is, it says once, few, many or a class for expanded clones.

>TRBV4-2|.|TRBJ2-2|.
TGTGCCAGCAGCCAAGATCCAGCGGGCCTGAACACCGGGGAGCTGTTTTTT
CASSQDPAGLNTGELFF
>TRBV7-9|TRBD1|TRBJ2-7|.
TGTGCCAGCAGCTTACAGGGGGCCGCCTACGAGCAGTACTTC
CASSLQGAAYEQYF
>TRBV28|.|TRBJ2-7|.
TGTGCCAGCAGTTCCCCCCCGGGCAGGGACACCTACGAGCAGTACTTC
CASSSPPGRDTYEQYF
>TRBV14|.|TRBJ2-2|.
TGTGCCAGCAGCCCGGCCCCGACTAGATCCGGGGAGCTGTTTTTT
CASSPAPTRSGELFF
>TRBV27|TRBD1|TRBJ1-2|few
TGTGCCAGCAGTTTGACAGGGAATGGCTACACCTTC
CASSLTGNGYTF
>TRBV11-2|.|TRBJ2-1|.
TGTGCCAGCAGCCTAACTAGAGATGAGCAGTTCTTC
CASSLTRDEQFF
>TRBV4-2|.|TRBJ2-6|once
TGTGCCAGCAGCCACTCCCTCTCTGGGGCCAACGTCCTGACTTTC
CASSHSLSGANVLTF
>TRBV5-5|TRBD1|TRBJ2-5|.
TGTGCCAGCAGCCCCCTGACAGGGGGCAGAGAGACCCAGTACTTC
CASSPLTGGRETQYF
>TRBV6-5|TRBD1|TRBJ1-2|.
TGTGCCAGCAGGTTGGGACAGGAAGCTAACTATGGCTACACCTTC
CASRLGQEANYGYTF
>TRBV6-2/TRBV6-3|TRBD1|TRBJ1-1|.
TGTGCCAGCAGTTACCCACGGACAGGGGGCTGGTTAACTGAAGCTTTCTTT
CASSYPRTGGWLTEAFF
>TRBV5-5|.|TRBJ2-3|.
TGTGCCAGCAGCTATGCCACAGGGACAGATACGCAGTATTTT
CASSYATGTDTQYF
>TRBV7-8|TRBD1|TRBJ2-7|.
TGTGCCAGCAGTCCTGAAGGGACAGGTTTAACCTACGAGCAGTACTTC
CASSPEGTGLTYEQYF
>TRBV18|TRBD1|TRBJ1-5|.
TGTGCCAGCTCACCGGGACAGGGAGAAATGTATAGCAATCAGCCCCAGCATTTT
CASSPGQGEMYSNQPQHF
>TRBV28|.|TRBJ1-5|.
TGTGCCAGCAGGTTAGGGGTAGCGCGTCAGCCCCAGCATTTT
CASRLGVARQPQHF
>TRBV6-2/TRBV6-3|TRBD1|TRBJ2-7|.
TGTGCCAGCAGTCCGGACGACAGGGGCGGCGACGAGCAGTACTTC
CASSPDDRGGDEQYF
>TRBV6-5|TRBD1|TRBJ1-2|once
TGTGCCAGCAACCGGGGACAGGGGAACGGCTACACCTTC
CASNRGQGNGYTF
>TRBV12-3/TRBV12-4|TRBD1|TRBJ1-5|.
TGTGCCAGTTCGACAGGGGGCGGACAGCCCCAGCATTTT
CASSTGGGQPQHF
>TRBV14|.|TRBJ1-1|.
TGTGCCAGCAGCCAAGAGAGGCAAACTGAAGCTTTCTTT
CASSQERQTEAFF
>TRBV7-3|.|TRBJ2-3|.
TGTGCCAGCAGCGCCTGGTCACTGAGCACAGATACGCAGTATTTT
CASSAWSLSTDTQYF
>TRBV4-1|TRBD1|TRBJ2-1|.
TGCGCCAGCAGCCAAGATGGTAGGGGGCGAGGGGAAAATGAGCAGTTCTTC
CASSQDGRGRGENEQFF
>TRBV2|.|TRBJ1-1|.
TGTGCCAGCAGTCCAGGGGCTCCTGAAGCTTTCTTT
CASSPGAPEAFF
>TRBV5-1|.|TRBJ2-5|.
TGCGCCAGCAGCTTGGCCGGGGACTTACAAGAGACCCAGTACTTC
CASSLAGDLQETQYF
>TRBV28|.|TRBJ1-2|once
TGTGCCAGCAGTTTCAGGGCGACAAGCTATAACTATGGCTACACCTTC
CASSFRATSYNYGYTF
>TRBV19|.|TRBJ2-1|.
TGTGCCAGTACTGCGAGGCTCTACAATGAGCAGTTCTTC
CASTARLYNEQFF